The T cell receptor beta chain described here comes from a study of T cell responses to AZD1222 COVID-19 vaccine. TCRdb keeps only in-frame clones here, not all; method: immunoSEQ multiplex PCR. Among about 110,000 clones, about 85% were seen once, and the ten largest hold 2% to 2.5%. Germline V CDR1 and CDR2: SGDLS, YYNGEE. The V and J ends lost 4 bases and 6 bases, in that order; junction bases with no gene match: 10. The CDR3 is 15 residues long. The V call is TRBV9, the J call TRBJ2-3; TRBD1 matches 8 bases. This receptor was identified in an adult who received the AZD1222 COVID-19 vaccine. The specimen was peripheral blood, collected 28 days after the second AZD1222 dose. Here the CDR3 DNA reads TGTGCCAGCAGCTCAGAAGAGGACAGGGCTGATACGCAGTATTTT. It encodes CASSSEEDRADTQYF.